This T cell receptor (beta chain) is drawn from a study of blood T cell repertoires in COVID-19 (dated by TCRdb to 2018 to 2020). About the investigation overall: Samples from collaborators originated in the United States, Italy and Spain and spanned both the acute and convalescent phases of COVID-19. Nearly every sample came with metadata listing a de-identified subject ID, COVID-19 status, age in years and sex. Where available, HLA class I and class II types were taken from metadata supplied by the sample provider and were not determined by assay-based typing. Deeply sampled blood TCRbeta repertoires from subjects exposed to, actively infected with, or recovered from COVID-19 were included in the dataset. The material from the prospective study consisted of cDNA or gDNA derived from T cells, B-cell-depleted T cells, or PBMCs. Samples came from the ongoing ImmuneRACE study (first 160 participants) plus 1,254 subjects from 6 global collaborators. The repertoires were made available in a free public database intended to serve as a resource for research on the immune response to SARS-CoV-2. The paper as a whole reports these results and caveats: The amount of clinical and demographic metadata varied by source and participant and was provided uncurated.

To note about this clone: No antigen is known for it. No quality values exist for individual bases; no much larger clone is one base distant.

Collaborating institutions collected whole blood in K2EDTA tubes following their own protocols. For TCRbeta analysis, collaborators shipped samples in one of three forms: frozen whole blood, isolated PBMCs, or DNA extracted from either of those sample types. The immunoSEQ Assay, a bias-controlled multiplex PCR, was used to amplify TCRbeta CDR3 regions from genomic DNA. In the source study's methods: Nucleated cell counts per sample were estimated from amplification of reference gene primers within the assay. Sequence reads were collapsed and filtered to measure the absolute abundance of every unique TCRbeta CDR3 rearrangement. For each sample, productive Simpson clonality was calculated by taking the square root of Simpson's diversity index across productive rearrangements. In its TCRdb copy, this immuneACCESS table keeps in-frame sequences only and misses some clones. Where compared with another copy, unresolved V genes explain less than half of these, and the others have no known cause. That table is the source of V, J and clone size, and D and trimming were worked out from the DNA. Present in this sample are under 15,000 clones, about 80% of which were seen just once. 21% of the sample belongs to the ten largest clones.

For CDR1 and CDR2, the germline V gene lists LGHNA and YNFKEQ. The CDR3, from cysteine to phenylalanine, totals 16 residues. Of the read, only the CDR3 DNA is kept; its 48 bases are in frame from base 1. V is trimmed back by 4 bases and J by 1 base, and the junction contains 9 bases that no gene match accounts for. The chain employs TRBV4-2 and TRBJ1-2, with 7 middle bases fitting TRBD1. Sequenced: peripheral blood. The clonotype comes from a human donor in a cohort sampled during active COVID-19. The CDR3 protein sequence reads: CASSRTGTESNYGYTF. The nucleotide sequence is TGTGCCAGCAGCCGGACCGGGACAGAGAGTAACTATGGCTACACCTTC.